The 26 T cell receptor beta chains listed next were all sequenced from one sample in a study of cytomegalovirus exposure and HLA in healthy donors. PCR primers comprised 60 Vbeta and 13 Jbeta primers. The data were produced by immunoSEQ multiplex PCR, yet TCRdb's version contains in-frame clones alone and is incomplete. The table lists 150,000 or so clones, around four fifths of them singletons. Source material: PBMCs. The receptors originated from a man in his fifties or sixties in good health and CMV-seropositive.

The CDR3 nucleotides read TGTGCCAGCAGCCTTAGTAGCGGGGTCCTGAACACCGGGGAGCTGTTTTTT. Protein sequence: CASSLSSGVLNTGELFF. This chain connects TRBV5-4 to TRBJ2-2; 8 bases match TRBD2. Germline V gene lookup returns CDR1 SGHNT and CDR2 YYREEE (reference sequence). Trimming at V came to 4 bases and at J to 1 base, leaving 9 bases not matched to a gene. The CDR3 is made up of 17 amino acids.

V usage is TRBV7-2 and J usage is TRBJ2-7, with a weak D call TRBD1 (5 bases). Trimming shortened V by 4 bases and J by 3 bases, and 13 bases separated the two germline ends. CDR1 SGHTA and CDR2 FQGNSA come from the germline V gene. The CDR3 totals 14 residues. This CDR3 reads CASSSQGLVYEQYF. CDR3 coding DNA: TGTGCCAGCAGCTCCCAGGGTCTCGTCTACGAGCAGTACTTC.

This rearrangement joins TRBV7-8 to TRBJ2-5; 10 bases line up with TRBD1. The tail of the sequence fits TRBJ2-7 better, so the J call may be wrong. The CDR3 sequence is 17 residues long. The germline gives CDR1 SGHVS, CDR2 FQNEAQ. Written as DNA, the CDR3 is TGTGCCAGCAGCTTAATTTCTGCGGGACAGGGGAGCCACGAGCAGTACTTC. This gives the protein CASSLISAGQGSHEQYF.

The V gene is TRBV29-1, the J gene TRBJ1-6, with D tentatively TRBD1 (6 bases). Trimming shortened V by 0 bases and J by 10 bases, and 16 bases separated the two germline ends. Looked up from germline, CDR1 is SQVTM and CDR2 is ANQGSEA. This CDR3 contains 15 residues. CDR3 nucleotide sequence: TGCAGCGTTGAAGATCCGGGACACCCAGGGTCACCCCTCCACTTT. Translating gives CSVEDPGHPGSPLHF.

The chain couples TRBV10-2 to TRBJ2-1, with 7 nucleotides matching TRBD2. V lost 2 bases to trimming and J lost 6 bases; unmatched junction nucleotides: 4. The germline V gene encodes CDR1 WSHSY and CDR2 SAAADI. The CDR3 runs to 14 residues. CDR3 sequence (DNA): TGCGCCAGCAGTGAGAGCGGGACCGGCAATGAGCAGTTCTTC. Translation gives CASSESGTGNEQFF.

This chain connects TRBV2 to TRBJ1-6; 9 positions match TRBD1. CDR3 size: 15 residues. The germline CDR1 and CDR2 sequences are SNHLY and FYNNEI. V was clipped by 7 bases and J by 6 bases; unmatched bases: 7. In nucleotides, the CDR3 is TGTGCCAGCAATGTAGGACAGGGGCGTAATTCACCCCTCCACTTT. Translating gives CASNVGQGRNSPLHF.

The rearrangement links TRBV28 to TRBJ2-1, with 7 bases identical to TRBD2. Germline V gene sequence: CDR1 MDHEN, CDR2 SYDVKM. The CDR3 spans 16 residues. J lost 9 bases, V lost 4 bases, and 15 bases had no gene match. CDR3 amino acids: CASSSPRRHGGGEQFF. CDR3 bases: TGTGCCAGCAGTTCCCCAAGACGCCACGGCGGGGGTGAGCAGTTCTTC.

The rearrangement links TRBV28 to TRBJ1-2; D is possibly TRBD1 (5 bases). This CDR3 region has 18 residues. Germline CDR1 and CDR2: MDHEN and SYDVKM. V dropped 1 base and J dropped 2 bases, with 20 bases sitting between them. The CDR3 region has the DNA TGTGCCAGCAGTTTATACTTGAGAGCGGGGGAGGGCAACTATGGCTACACCTTC. It yields the protein CASSLYLRAGEGNYGYTF.

CDR3 in amino acids: CASRTSGRTYEQYF. In nucleotides, the CDR3 is TGTGCCAGCAGAACTAGCGGGCGCACCTACGAGCAGTACTTC. The chain combines TRBV6-6 with TRBJ2-7; 9 bases agree with TRBD2. The CDR3 contains 14 residues. CDR1 and CDR2 from the germline V gene are MNHNY and SVGAGI (reference sequence). The junction had 5 bases not matched to a gene; V was cut back by 6 bases and J by 2 bases.

This chain joins TRBV12-5 and TRBJ2-7, with 9 nucleotides matching TRBD2. The CDR3 has 18 amino acids. V shed 0 bases and J 2 bases; nucleotides not matched to a gene: 11. Germline CDR1 LGHNT, CDR2 FRNRAP. CDR3 in amino acids: CASGLVFPSGVSTYEQYF. CDR3 sequence (DNA): TGTGCTAGTGGTTTGGTATTCCCTAGCGGGGTCTCAACCTACGAGCAGTACTTC.

The CDR3 protein is CASSLARGREQYF. DNA for the CDR3: TGCGCCAGCAGCTTGGCCAGGGGGCGCGAGCAGTACTTC. The genes are TRBV5-1 and TRBJ2-7; 8 bases map to TRBD1. The CDR3 runs 13 residues. The germline V gene encodes CDR1 SGHRS and CDR2 YFSETQ. Trimming removed 0 bases from V and 6 bases from J; junction bases left unmatched: 2.

V and J are TRBV2 and TRBJ1-4, with D hard to call. Trimming removed 4 bases from V and 3 bases from J, with 9 bases in between. This CDR3 is built from 14 residues. The germline CDR1 and CDR2 sequences are SNHLY and FYNNEI. The DNA of the CDR3 is TGTGCCAGCAGTGGGTTTGCGTCTAATGAAAAACTGTTTTTT. Its protein product is CASSGFASNEKLFF. Together with reference TRBV2 and TRBJ1-4, the CDR3 gives the full variable domain: EPEVTQTPSHQVTQMGQEVILRCVPISNHLYFYWYRQILGQKVEFLVSFYNNEISEKSEIFDDQFSVERPDGSNFTLKIRSTKLEDSAMYFCASSGFASNEKLFFGSGTQLSVL.

The chain is built from TRBV19 and TRBJ1-1; D uncertain. This CDR3 contains 14 residues. The ends were cut back, 3 bases at V and 10 bases at J, with 18 bases in the middle. CDR1 is LNHDA, CDR2 SQIVND, per germline (reference sequence). The CDR3 sequence: CASSISSGLIGAFF. The CDR3 region has the DNA TGTGCCAGTAGTATCAGTTCAGGATTGATAGGAGCTTTCTTT.

This rearrangement joins TRBV2 to TRBJ2-6; D perhaps matches TRBD1 (5 bases). The CDR3 is made up of 15 amino acids. Trimming shortened V by 4 bases and J by 4 bases, and 11 bases separated the two germline ends. Per germline, CDR1 SNHLY and CDR2 FYNNEI. The CDR3 loop reads CASSAGHLGANVLTF. CDR3 coding DNA: TGTGCCAGCAGTGCCGGACACTTGGGGGCCAACGTCCTGACTTTC.

This clone was recorded a few times. This chain uses TRBV4-3 with TRBJ1-6; D perhaps matches TRBD1 (5 bases). V was cut by 0 bases and J by 7 bases, with 16 bases left in between. Germline V gives CDR1 LGHNA, CDR2 YSLEER. The CDR3 spans 17 residues. The CDR3 DNA reads as TGCGCCAGCAGCCAAGAGCGGGGAGCAGGGTACAATTCACCCCTCCACTTT. It encodes CASSQERGAGYNSPLHF.

This clone was seen just once. The gene calls are TRBV5-1 and TRBJ2-7; 8 bases agree with TRBD1. V was clipped by 4 bases and J by 6 bases; unmatched bases: 12. The CDR3 extends over 15 amino acids. From germline, CDR1 is SGHRS and CDR2 YFSETQ. CDR3: CASSHGQGAPGEQYF. The CDR3 nucleotides are TGCGCCAGCAGCCACGGCCAGGGGGCGCCGGGCGAGCAGTACTTC. Complete variable domain (other parts from reference TRBV5-1 and TRBJ2-7): KAGVTQTPRYLIKTRGQQVTLSCSPISGHRSVSWYQQTPGQGLQFLFEYFSETQRNKGNFPGRFSGRQFSNSRSEMNVSTLELGDSALYLCASSHGQGAPGEQYFGPGTRLTVT.

This chain connects TRBV28 to TRBJ2-7; 14 bases are shared with TRBD2. The CDR3 totals 20 residues. Germline trimming cut 4 bases from V and 2 bases from J; bases unmatched to any gene: 16. From germline, CDR1 is MDHEN and CDR2 SYDVKM. The CDR3 DNA sequence: TGTGCCAGCAGTTCACGGGAAGGACTAGCGGGGGGCCCCCGCCCCTACGAGCAGTACTTC. This sequence encodes CASSSREGLAGGPRPYEQYF.

As concerns this clone: Other DNA sequences of this sample code for an identical CDR3. The chain uses TRBV9 and TRBJ1-3, with 8 positions matching TRBD1. This CDR3 comprises 15 residues. Per germline, CDR1 SGDLS and CDR2 YYNGEE. V lost 3 bases to trimming and J lost 2 bases; unmatched junction nucleotides: 4. CDR3 region: CASSAGQGTGNTIYF. The CDR3 DNA is TGTGCCAGCAGCGCAGGACAGGGAACTGGAAACACCATATATTTT.

The CDR3 is CASSLQGLDGANYGYTF. The CDR3 nucleotides read TGTGCCAGCAGCTTGCAAGGCCTGGACGGGGCTAACTATGGCTACACCTTC. J is TRBJ1-2 and V is TRBV5-6; unclear D gene. V was shortened by 1 base and J by 0 bases, with 16 bases between the two germline ends. Germline lookup yields CDR1 SGHDT and CDR2 YYEEEE. This CDR3 region has 17 residues. Complete variable domain (other parts from reference TRBV5-6 and TRBJ1-2): DAGVTQSPTHLIKTRGQQVTLRCSPKSGHDTVSWYQQALGQGPQFIFQYYEEEERQRGNFPDRFSGHQFPNYSSELNVNALLLGDSALYLCASSLQGLDGANYGYTFGSGTRLTVV.

This clone was found a few times. The chain recombines TRBV11-2 with TRBJ2-7, with a weak D call TRBD1 (6 bases). The CDR3 length is 16 residues. V lost 2 bases, J lost 1 base, and 15 bases lay in between. The V gene's germline CDR1 is SGHAT and CDR2 FQNNGV. The CDR3 region is CASSLRLGQTSYEQYF. CDR3 in DNA: TGTGCCAGCAGCTTACGTCTAGGACAGACTTCCTACGAGCAGTACTTC.

J is TRBJ1-1 and V is TRBV7-9; TRBD1 matches 9 bases. V lost 2 bases and J lost 1; bases outside the gene matches: 2. The germline V gene encodes CDR1 SEHNR and CDR2 FQNEAQ (reference sequence). This CDR3 region has 15 residues. This CDR3 is CASSLRGQGNTEAFF. DNA for the CDR3: TGTGCCAGCAGCTTACGGGGACAGGGGAACACTGAAGCTTTCTTT. The entire variable domain, with the rest obtained from reference TRBV7-9 and TRBJ1-1, is as follows: DTGVSQNPRHKITKRGQNVTFRCDPISEHNRLYWYRQTLGQGPEFLTYFQNEAQLEKSRLLSDRFSAERPKGSFSTLEIQRTEQGDSAMYLCASSLRGQGNTEAFFGQGTRLTVV.

V gene TRBV4-2 combines with J gene TRBJ2-1; 8 positions agree with TRBD2. Trimming cost V 6 bases and J 9 bases; bases outside gene matches: 16. The V gene's germline CDR1 is LGHNA and CDR2 YNFKEQ. This CDR3 has 16 amino acids. The CDR3 protein is CASSLPSGSSSGEQFF. The CDR3 nucleotides are TGTGCCAGCAGTCTACCGAGCGGGAGTAGTAGCGGTGAGCAGTTCTTC.

In this sample, this clone turned up once. V usage is TRBV6-6 and J usage is TRBJ2-7; 10 nucleotides line up with TRBD1. Germline-derived CDR1 and CDR2 are MNHNY and SVGAGI (reference sequence). The CDR3 totals 14 residues. The CDR3 sequence: CATGQGTSPYEQYF. CDR3 nucleotide sequence: TGTGCTACGGGACAGGGGACAAGTCCCTACGAGCAGTACTTC.

The chain has TRBV5-4 and TRBJ1-1; 7 nucleotides match TRBD1. The CDR3 is 11 amino acids. Trimming removed 4 bases from V and 6 bases from J; junction bases left unmatched: 0. Germline lookup yields CDR1 SGHNT and CDR2 YYREEE (reference sequence). The CDR3 spells CASSQGAEAFF. The CDR3 nucleotides read TGTGCCAGCAGCCAGGGGGCTGAAGCTTTCTTT.

CDR3 nucleotides: TGTGCCAGCAGCTTAACAATCCCGCCAGGGATGAACACTGAAGCTTTCTTT. This encodes CASSLTIPPGMNTEAFF. The chain links TRBV5-5 to TRBJ1-1; tentative D call: TRBD1 (5 bases). Trimming pared 2 bases from V and 0 bases from J, leaving 17 bases between. CDR1 is SGHKS and CDR2 is YYEKEE in the germline V gene (reference sequence). The length of the CDR3 is 17 residues.

This chain connects TRBV11-3 to TRBJ1-6, with 9 bases fitting TRBD1. The CDR3 runs 19 residues. Per the germline V gene, CDR1 is SGHNT and CDR2 is YENEEA. V gave up 5 bases and J gave up 0 bases; unmatched junction bases: 11. CDR3 protein: CASSPRTGAQSSYNSPLHF. The CDR3 region has the DNA TGTGCCAGCAGCCCCCGGACAGGGGCCCAGAGCTCCTATAATTCACCCCTCCACTTT.